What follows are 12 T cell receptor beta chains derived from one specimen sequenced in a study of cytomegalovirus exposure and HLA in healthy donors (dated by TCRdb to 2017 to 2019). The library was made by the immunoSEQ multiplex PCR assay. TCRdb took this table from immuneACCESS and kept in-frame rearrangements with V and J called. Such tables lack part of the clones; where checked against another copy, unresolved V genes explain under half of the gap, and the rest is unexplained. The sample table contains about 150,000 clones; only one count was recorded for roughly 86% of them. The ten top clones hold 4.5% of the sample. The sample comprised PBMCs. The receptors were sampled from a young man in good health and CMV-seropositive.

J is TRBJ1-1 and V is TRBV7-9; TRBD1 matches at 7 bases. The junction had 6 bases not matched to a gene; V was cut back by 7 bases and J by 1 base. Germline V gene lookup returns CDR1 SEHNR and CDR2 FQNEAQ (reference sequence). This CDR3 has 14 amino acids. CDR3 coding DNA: TGTGCCAGCACCCGGACAGGCTCGAACACTGAAGCTTTCTTT. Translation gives CASTRTGSNTEAFF.

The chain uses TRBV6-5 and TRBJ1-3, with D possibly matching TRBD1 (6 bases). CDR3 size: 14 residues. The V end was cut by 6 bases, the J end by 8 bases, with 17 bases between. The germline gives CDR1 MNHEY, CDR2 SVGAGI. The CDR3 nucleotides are TGTGCCAGCAGCCCCGGGACAAATTTTGACACCATATATTTT. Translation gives CASSPGTNFDTIYF.

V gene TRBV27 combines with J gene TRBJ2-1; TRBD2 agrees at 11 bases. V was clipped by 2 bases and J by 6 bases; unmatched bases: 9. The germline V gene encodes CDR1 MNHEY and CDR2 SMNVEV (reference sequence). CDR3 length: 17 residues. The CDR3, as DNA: TGTGCCAGCAGTTTAGGTCTAGCGGGGGGATCTTTCAATGAGCAGTTCTTC. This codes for CASSLGLAGGSFNEQFF.

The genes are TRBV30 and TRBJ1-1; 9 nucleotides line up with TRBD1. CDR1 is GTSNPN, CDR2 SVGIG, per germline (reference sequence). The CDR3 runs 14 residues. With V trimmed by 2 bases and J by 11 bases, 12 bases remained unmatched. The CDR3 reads CAWSMGQGLVPAFF. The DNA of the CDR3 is TGTGCCTGGAGTATGGGACAGGGTCTAGTACCGGCTTTCTTT.

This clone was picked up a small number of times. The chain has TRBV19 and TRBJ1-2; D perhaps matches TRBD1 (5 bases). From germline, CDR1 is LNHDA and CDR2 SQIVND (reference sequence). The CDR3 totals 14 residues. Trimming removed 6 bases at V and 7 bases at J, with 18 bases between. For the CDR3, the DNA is TGTGCCAGTAGCCCTGCACAGGTTTCTCGTGGCTACACCTTC. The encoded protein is CASSPAQVSRGYTF.

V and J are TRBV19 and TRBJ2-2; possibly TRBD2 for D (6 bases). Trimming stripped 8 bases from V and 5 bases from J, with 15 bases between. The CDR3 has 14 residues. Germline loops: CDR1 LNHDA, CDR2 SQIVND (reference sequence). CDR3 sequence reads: CASQDYLGTGELFF. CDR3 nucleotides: TGTGCCAGTCAGGACTATCTCGGGACCGGGGAGCTGTTTTTT.

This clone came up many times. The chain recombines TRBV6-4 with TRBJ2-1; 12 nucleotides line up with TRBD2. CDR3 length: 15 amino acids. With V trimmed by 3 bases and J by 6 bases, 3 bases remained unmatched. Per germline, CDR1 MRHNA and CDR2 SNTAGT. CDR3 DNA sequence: TGTGCCAGCAGTGAGACTAGCGGGGGCCTCAATGAGCAGTTCTTC. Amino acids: CASSETSGGLNEQFF.

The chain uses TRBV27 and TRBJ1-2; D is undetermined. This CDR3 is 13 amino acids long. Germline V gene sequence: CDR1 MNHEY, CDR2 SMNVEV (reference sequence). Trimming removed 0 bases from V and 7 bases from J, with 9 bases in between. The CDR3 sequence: CASSLSGEFGYTF. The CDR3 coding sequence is TGTGCCAGCAGTTTATCAGGAGAGTTTGGCTACACCTTC.

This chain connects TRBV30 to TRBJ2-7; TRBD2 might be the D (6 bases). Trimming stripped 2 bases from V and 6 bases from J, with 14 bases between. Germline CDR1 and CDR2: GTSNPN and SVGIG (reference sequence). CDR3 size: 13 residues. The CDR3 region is CAWSLKGGSEQYF. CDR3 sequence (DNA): TGTGCCTGGAGTCTAAAGGGAGGCTCCGAGCAGTACTTC.

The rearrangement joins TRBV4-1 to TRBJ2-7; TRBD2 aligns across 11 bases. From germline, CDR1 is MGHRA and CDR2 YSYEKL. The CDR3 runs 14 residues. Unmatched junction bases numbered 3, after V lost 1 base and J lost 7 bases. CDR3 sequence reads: CASSQVAGGREQYF. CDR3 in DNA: TGCGCCAGCAGCCAAGTAGCGGGAGGGCGGGAGCAGTACTTC.

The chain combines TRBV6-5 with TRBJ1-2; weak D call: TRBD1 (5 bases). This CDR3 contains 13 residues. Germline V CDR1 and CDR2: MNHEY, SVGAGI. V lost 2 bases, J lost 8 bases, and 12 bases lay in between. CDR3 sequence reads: CASSYGFGGGYTF. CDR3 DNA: TGTGCCAGCAGTTACGGCTTCGGGGGGGGCTACACCTTC.

The CDR3 bases are TGTGCCAGCAAAGAGTCGACTGTTAAAAACATTCAGTACTTC. It specifies CASKESTVKNIQYF. V and J are TRBV2 and TRBJ2-4, with D unresolved. V was cut by 7 bases and J by 4 bases, with 14 bases left in between. Germline CDR1 and CDR2: SNHLY and FYNNEI. The CDR3 has 14 amino acids.